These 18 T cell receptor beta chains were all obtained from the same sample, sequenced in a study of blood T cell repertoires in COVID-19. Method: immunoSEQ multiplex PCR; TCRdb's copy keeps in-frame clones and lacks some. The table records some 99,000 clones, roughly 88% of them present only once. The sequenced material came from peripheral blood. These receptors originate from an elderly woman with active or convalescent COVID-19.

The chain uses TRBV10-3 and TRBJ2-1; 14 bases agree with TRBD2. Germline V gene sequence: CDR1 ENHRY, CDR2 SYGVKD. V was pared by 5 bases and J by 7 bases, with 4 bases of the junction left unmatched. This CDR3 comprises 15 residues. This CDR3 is CAISPTSGRGNEQFF. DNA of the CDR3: TGTGCCATCAGTCCGACTAGCGGGAGGGGTAATGAGCAGTTCTTC.

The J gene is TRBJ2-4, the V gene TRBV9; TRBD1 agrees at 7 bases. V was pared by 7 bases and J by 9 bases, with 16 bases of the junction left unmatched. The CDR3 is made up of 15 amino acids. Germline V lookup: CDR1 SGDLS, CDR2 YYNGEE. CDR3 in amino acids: CASSTRSGQAGIQYF. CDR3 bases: TGTGCCAGCTCTACCCGGTCCGGACAGGCTGGCATTCAGTACTTC.

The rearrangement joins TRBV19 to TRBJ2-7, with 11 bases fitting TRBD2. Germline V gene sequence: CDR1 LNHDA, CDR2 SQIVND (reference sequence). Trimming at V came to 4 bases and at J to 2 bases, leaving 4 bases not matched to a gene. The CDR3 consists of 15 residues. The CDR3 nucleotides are TGTGCCAGTAGTACTATAGCGGGGGGGCCCTACGAGCAGTACTTC. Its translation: CASSTIAGGPYEQYF.

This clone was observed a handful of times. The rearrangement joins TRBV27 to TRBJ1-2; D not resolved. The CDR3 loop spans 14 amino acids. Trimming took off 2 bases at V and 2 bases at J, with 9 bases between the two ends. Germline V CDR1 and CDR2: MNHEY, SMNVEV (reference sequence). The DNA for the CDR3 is TGTGCCAGCAGTTTAACCGGGATCAACTATGGCTACACCTTC. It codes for CASSLTGINYGYTF.

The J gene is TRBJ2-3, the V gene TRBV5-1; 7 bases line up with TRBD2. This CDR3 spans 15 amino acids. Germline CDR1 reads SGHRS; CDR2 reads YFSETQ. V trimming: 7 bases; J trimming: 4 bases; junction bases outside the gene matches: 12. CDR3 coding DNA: TGCGCCAGCGGTAGACTAGCCGGGGGGTCAGATACGCAGTATTTT. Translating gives CASGRLAGGSDTQYF.

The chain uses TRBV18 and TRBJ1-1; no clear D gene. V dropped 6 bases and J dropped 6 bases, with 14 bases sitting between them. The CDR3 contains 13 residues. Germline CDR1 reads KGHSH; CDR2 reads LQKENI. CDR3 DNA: TGTGCCAGCTCGGGTGAGATGAGGCCTGAAGCTTTCTTT. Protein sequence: CASSGEMRPEAFF.

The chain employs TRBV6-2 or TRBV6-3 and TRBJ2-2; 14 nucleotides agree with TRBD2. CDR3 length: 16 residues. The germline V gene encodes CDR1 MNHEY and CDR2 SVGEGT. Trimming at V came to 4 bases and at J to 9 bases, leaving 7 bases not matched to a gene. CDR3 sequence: CASSSRLAGGPRELFF. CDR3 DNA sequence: TGTGCCAGCAGTTCACGACTAGCGGGAGGGCCAAGGGAGCTGTTTTTT.

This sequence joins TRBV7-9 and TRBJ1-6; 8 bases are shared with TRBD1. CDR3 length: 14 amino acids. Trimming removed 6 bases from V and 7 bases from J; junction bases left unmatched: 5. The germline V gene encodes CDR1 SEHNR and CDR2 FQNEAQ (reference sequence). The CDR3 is CASRLGQGNSPLHF. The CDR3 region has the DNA TGTGCCAGCAGACTAGGACAGGGAAATTCACCCCTCCACTTT. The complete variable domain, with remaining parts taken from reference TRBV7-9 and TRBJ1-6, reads DTGVSQNPRHKITKRGQNVTFRCDPISEHNRLYWYRQTLGQGPEFLTYFQNEAQLEKSRLLSDRFSAERPKGSFSTLEIQRTEQGDSAMYLCASRLGQGNSPLHFGNGTRLTVT.

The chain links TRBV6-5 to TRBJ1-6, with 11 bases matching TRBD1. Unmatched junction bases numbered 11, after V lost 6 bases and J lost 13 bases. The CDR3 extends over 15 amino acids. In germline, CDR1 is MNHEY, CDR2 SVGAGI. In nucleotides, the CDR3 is TGTGCCAGCAGAATCAATCTCCGGACAGGGGGCCCCCTCCACTTT. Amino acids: CASRINLRTGGPLHF.

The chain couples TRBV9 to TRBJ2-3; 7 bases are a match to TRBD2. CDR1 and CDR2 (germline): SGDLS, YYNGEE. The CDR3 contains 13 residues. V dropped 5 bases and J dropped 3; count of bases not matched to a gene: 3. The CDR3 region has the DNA TGTGCCAGCAGTGAGGGAGGGACAGATACGCAGTATTTT. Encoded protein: CASSEGGTDTQYF.

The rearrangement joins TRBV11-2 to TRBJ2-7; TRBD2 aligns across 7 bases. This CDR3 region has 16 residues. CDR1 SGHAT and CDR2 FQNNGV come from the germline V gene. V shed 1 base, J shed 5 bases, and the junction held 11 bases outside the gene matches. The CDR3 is CASSLGASGGFHEQYF. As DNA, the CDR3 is TGTGCCAGCAGCTTAGGCGCTAGCGGAGGCTTCCACGAGCAGTACTTC.

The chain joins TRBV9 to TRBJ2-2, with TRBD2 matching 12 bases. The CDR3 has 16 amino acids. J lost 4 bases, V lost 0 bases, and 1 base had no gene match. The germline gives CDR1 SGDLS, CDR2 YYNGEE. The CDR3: CASSVAGLAGTGELFF. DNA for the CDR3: TGTGCCAGCAGCGTAGCGGGACTAGCGGGCACCGGGGAGCTGTTTTTT.

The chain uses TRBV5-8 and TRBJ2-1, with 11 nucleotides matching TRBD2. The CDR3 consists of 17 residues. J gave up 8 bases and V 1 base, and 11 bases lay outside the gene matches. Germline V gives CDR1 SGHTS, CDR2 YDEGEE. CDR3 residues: CASSLIVLAGVGDEQFF. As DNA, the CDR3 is TGTGCCAGCAGCTTGATTGTACTAGCGGGAGTCGGCGATGAGCAGTTCTTC.

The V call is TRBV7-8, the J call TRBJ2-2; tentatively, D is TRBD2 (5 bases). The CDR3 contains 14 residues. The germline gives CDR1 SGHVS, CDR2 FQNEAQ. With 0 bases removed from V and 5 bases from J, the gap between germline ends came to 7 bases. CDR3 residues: CASSLARATGELFF. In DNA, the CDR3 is TGTGCCAGCAGCTTAGCGAGGGCGACCGGGGAGCTGTTTTTT.

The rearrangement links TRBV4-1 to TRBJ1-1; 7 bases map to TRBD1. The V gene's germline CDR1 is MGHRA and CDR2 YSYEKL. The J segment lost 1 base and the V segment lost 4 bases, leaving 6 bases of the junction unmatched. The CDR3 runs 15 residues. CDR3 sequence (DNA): TGCGCCAGCAGCCGCTATACAGGGGCGAACACTGAAGCTTTCTTT. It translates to CASSRYTGANTEAFF.

The CDR3 sequence: CASSVDPGGTGSPLHF. The CDR3 coding sequence is TGTGCCAGCAGCGTAGACCCAGGGGGCACCGGGTCACCCCTCCACTTT. The V and J genes are TRBV9 and TRBJ1-6; TRBD1 matches at 8 bases. V lost 0 bases and J lost 10; bases outside the gene matches: 9. CDR3 size: 16 residues. Germline-derived CDR1 and CDR2 are SGDLS and YYNGEE.

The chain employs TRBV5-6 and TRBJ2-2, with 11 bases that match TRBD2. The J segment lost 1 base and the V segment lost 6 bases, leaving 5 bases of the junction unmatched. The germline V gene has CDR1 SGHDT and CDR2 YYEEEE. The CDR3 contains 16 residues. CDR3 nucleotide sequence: TGTGCCAGCACGGTGGGACTAGCGGTGAACACCGGGGAGCTGTTTTTT. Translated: CASTVGLAVNTGELFF.

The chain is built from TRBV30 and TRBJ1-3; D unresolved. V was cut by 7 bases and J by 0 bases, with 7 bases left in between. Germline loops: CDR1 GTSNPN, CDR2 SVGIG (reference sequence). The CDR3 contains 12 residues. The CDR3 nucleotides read TGTGCCTATACTAACTCTGGAAACACCATATATTTT. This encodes CAYTNSGNTIYF.